Given below is one T cell receptor beta chain in context. Every donor contributed at least one pre-ART and at least two post-ART PBMC samples. These data originate in a study of long-term antiretroviral therapy in people with HIV. The libraries were made with immunoSEQ v3.0 at survey level. Measured with immunoSEQ multiplex PCR; TCRdb has only the in-frame clones, and not every one. The sample has around 20,000 clones, roughly 91% seen once. The TCR comes from a man aged 45-65 years with HIV. The sample in question was unsorted PBMCs, obtained 3 years after starting antiretroviral therapy.

The CDR3 bases are TGTGCCAGCAGCCCCAGTCGGGAAGAGACCCAGTACTTC. Translating gives CASSPSREETQYF. This rearrangement joins TRBV7-3 to TRBJ2-5; D is undetermined. This CDR3 has 13 residues. Looked up from germline, CDR1 is SGHTA and CDR2 is FQGTGA. V was pared by 5 bases and J by 3 bases, with 10 bases between.